The 27 T cell receptor beta chains reported below all come from one sample, sequenced in a study of T cell repertoires in cytomegalovirus infection. TCRdb reprocessed the reads with MiXCR, giving one entry per CDR3 protein. The sample carries 30,000 to 40,000 distinct CDR3 sequences, 52% recorded once. These receptors' targets are unknown. Source: CD8+ T cells from cultured PBMCs, taken from culture after CMV antigen stimulation. These receptors all stem from a human donor in good health (CMV status not recorded). Some clones in this sample may be carry-over from other donors' samples.

V and J are TRBV6-1 and TRBJ2-1, with TRBD2 as a possible D gene (5 bases). V was cut by 1 base and J by 0 bases, with 10 bases left in between. In germline, CDR1 is MNHNS, CDR2 SASEGT. The CDR3 totals 16 residues. The CDR3, as DNA: TGTGCCAGCAGTGAAGAAGGTGGGAGCTCCTACAATGAGCAGTTCTTC. The encoded protein is CASSEEGGSSYNEQFF.

The chain employs TRBV29-1 and TRBJ2-7; 7 nucleotides agree with TRBD2. Unmatched junction bases numbered 6, after V lost 4 bases and J lost 3 bases. This CDR3 spans 13 amino acids. Germline V lookup: CDR1 SQVTM, CDR2 ANQGSEA. The CDR3 DNA sequence: TGCAGCGTTGGCCGCGGGAGAAACTACGAGCAGTACTTC. As protein: CSVGRGRNYEQYF.

This clonotype showed up just a few times. The chain combines TRBV29-1 with TRBJ2-7; D assignment may be TRBD1 or TRBD2 (6 bases each). The germline CDR1 and CDR2 sequences are SQVTM and ANQGSEA. CDR3 length: 14 amino acids. V lost 4 bases to trimming and J lost 1 base, with 14 bases between them. The CDR3 DNA reads as TGCAGCGTTGTCCAGGGGAGGAGATCCTACGAGCAGTACTTC. Translation: CSVVQGRRSYEQYF.

This clonotype occurred many times. The chain joins TRBV7-8 to TRBJ1-2; D is perhaps TRBD1 (5 bases). The CDR3 contains 15 residues. The V end lost 3 bases, the J end lost 2 bases, and 13 bases lay between the germline ends. Germline CDR1 reads SGHVS; CDR2 reads FQNEAQ. The DNA of the CDR3 is TGTGCCAGCAGCTTCTGGGGGGAAAGAAACTATGGCTACACCTTC. Its translation: CASSFWGERNYGYTF.

This clonotype was recorded a few times. The chain uses TRBV7-4 and TRBJ2-2; tentatively, D is TRBD1 (5 bases). V gave up 7 bases and J gave up 4 bases, with 10 bases separating them. This CDR3 has 13 residues. CDR1 is SGHVT and CDR2 is SQSDAQ in the germline V gene. In DNA form, the CDR3 reads TGTGCCAGCAACCCGACAGTCACCGGGGAGCTGTTTTTT. Translating it yields CASNPTVTGELFF.

This clonotype was seen more than once but under ten times. The chain joins TRBV19 to TRBJ2-1; D is unclear. The CDR3 runs 14 residues. V lost 5 bases and J lost 6, with 14 bases in between. The V gene's germline CDR1 is LNHDA and CDR2 SQIVND (reference sequence). CDR3 bases: TGTGCCAGTAGTTTCCTTTGGAACGGCAATGAGCAGTTCTTC. It yields the protein CASSFLWNGNEQFF.

The V gene is TRBV7-8, the J gene TRBJ1-1; D unclear. The CDR3 length is 14 residues. Per the germline V gene, CDR1 is SGHVS and CDR2 is FQNEAQ. V gave up 5 bases and J gave up 0 bases, with 10 bases separating them. In DNA form, the CDR3 reads TGTGCCAGCAGCGCAGGAGGGCTGAACACTGAAGCTTTCTTT. Translation: CASSAGGLNTEAFF.

The rearrangement uses TRBV27 and TRBJ2-7; TRBD1 might be the D (6 bases). Germline V CDR1 and CDR2: MNHEY, SMNVEV (reference sequence). CDR3 length equals 13 residues. Trimming took off 4 bases at V and 1 base at J, with 8 bases between the two ends. CDR3 DNA: TGTGCCAGCAGTTACCAGGGGTCCTACGAGCAGTACTTC. Protein: CASSYQGSYEQYF.

The rearrangement links TRBV7-8 to TRBJ1-1; D is perhaps TRBD1 (6 bases). Germline V gene sequence: CDR1 SGHVS, CDR2 FQNEAQ. The V gene lost 2 bases and the J gene lost 6 bases, with 13 bases spanning the gap. This CDR3 region has 14 residues. The CDR3 sequence: CASSLTGGPPEAFF. In nucleotides, the CDR3 is TGTGCCAGCAGCTTAACTGGGGGGCCCCCTGAAGCTTTCTTT.

This clonotype occurred a few times. V is TRBV7-9 and J is TRBJ2-7; TRBD2 might be the D (6 bases). Germline V gene data show CDR1 as SEHNR and CDR2 as FQNEAQ (reference sequence). Trimming cost V 1 base and J 2 bases, with 9 bases left between them. The CDR3 extends over 14 amino acids. CDR3 sequence (DNA): TGTGCCAGCAGCTTAGTGGAGGGCGCCTACGAGCAGTACTTC. Protein sequence: CASSLVEGAYEQYF.

The chain is built from TRBV7-7 and TRBJ2-3; TRBD1 might be the D (5 bases). The CDR3 is 14 amino acids. CDR1 SSHAT and CDR2 FNYEAQ come from the germline V gene (reference sequence). V lost 1 base and J lost 1, with 6 bases in between. The CDR3 nucleotides read TGTGCCAGCAGCTTAGAAGGGGGCACAGATACGCAGTATTTT. As protein: CASSLEGGTDTQYF.

This clonotype has a handful of counts. The chain couples TRBV6-6 to TRBJ1-1; D not resolved. Trimming stripped 4 bases from V and 3 bases from J, with 21 bases between. Germline-derived CDR1 and CDR2 are MNHNY and SVGAGI (reference sequence). The CDR3 extends over 17 amino acids. CDR3 in amino acids: CASSSLPRAPGYTEAFF. The CDR3 coding sequence is TGTGCCAGCAGTTCCCTCCCCCGAGCCCCGGGATACACTGAAGCTTTCTTT.

In its sample, this clonotype was seen a few times. The V call is TRBV28, the J call TRBJ2-1; D remains ambiguous. V dropped 6 bases and J dropped 6 bases, with 12 bases sitting between them. Germline loops: CDR1 MDHEN, CDR2 SYDVKM. The CDR3 is made up of 13 amino acids. The CDR3 here is CASSLGSPNEQFF. The CDR3 DNA follows: TGTGCCAGCAGCCTGGGAAGCCCCAATGAGCAGTTCTTC.

The chain couples TRBV7-3 to TRBJ2-7; 8 bases line up with TRBD2. The CDR3 is made up of 15 amino acids. After removal of 5 bases from V and 0 bases from J, the junction contained 6 bases not matched to a gene. Germline V CDR1 and CDR2: SGHTA, FQGTGA. CDR3 nucleotides: TGTGCCAGCAGCCCGGGACTAGGGAGCTCCTACGAGCAGTACTTC. Its protein is CASSPGLGSSYEQYF.

A remark on this clonotype: No DNA is shown, since the ends of the CDR3 on it are uncertain; the CDR3 is the one TCRdb lists. CDR3 amino acids: CASSSSTRRAYNEQFF. The chain employs TRBV6-5 and TRBJ2-1. Inclusive of both ends, the CDR3 amounts to 16 amino acids. CDR1 MNHEY and CDR2 SVGAGI come from the germline V gene.

The chain recombines TRBV6-1 with TRBJ1-2; D remains ambiguous. From germline, CDR1 is MNHNS and CDR2 SASEGT. V gave up 10 bases and J gave up 1 base, with 28 bases separating them. The CDR3 covers 18 residues. CDR3 sequence (DNA): TGTGCCACCGTGCCAGGAGGAAATCTAAAAACTTTTAACTATGGCTACACCTTC. As protein: CATVPGGNLKTFNYGYTF.

This clonotype was observed once. The chain recombines TRBV6-6 with TRBJ2-5; D could derive from TRBD1 or TRBD2 (6 bases each). V lost 6 bases and J lost 2, with 16 bases in between. Germline CDR1 is MNHNY and CDR2 is SVGAGI (reference sequence). This CDR3 has 15 residues. The CDR3 protein is CASRNSGGRQETQYF. For the CDR3, the DNA is TGTGCCAGCAGAAATTCCGGGGGCAGACAAGAGACCCAGTACTTC.

The chain couples TRBV5-6 to TRBJ1-1, with D unresolved. Germline loops: CDR1 SGHDT, CDR2 YYEEEE. V was trimmed by 0 bases and J by 1 base, leaving 13 bases between them. This CDR3 has 16 residues. CDR3 coding DNA: TGTGCCAGCAGCTTGGATGCTGCCTATGGGAACACTGAAGCTTTCTTT. This sequence encodes CASSLDAAYGNTEAFF.

This clonotype came up a few times. This rearrangement joins TRBV7-6 to TRBJ2-1, with TRBD2 as a possible D gene (6 bases). Germline V gives CDR1 SGHVS, CDR2 FNYEAQ. The CDR3 length is 15 residues. Trimming removed 3 bases at V and 0 bases at J, with 9 bases between. The chain's CDR3 is CASSLVAVSYNEQFF. CDR3 nucleotide sequence: TGTGCCAGCAGCTTGGTAGCGGTCTCCTACAATGAGCAGTTCTTC.

The genes are TRBV6-1 and TRBJ2-7; 7 bases align to TRBD1. The length of the CDR3 is 12 residues. The V segment lost 5 bases and the J segment 3 bases; nucleotides outside the gene matches: 1. Looked up from germline, CDR1 is MNHNS and CDR2 is SASEGT. The CDR3: CASSRQGYEQYF. In DNA, the CDR3 is TGTGCCAGCAGTAGACAGGGCTACGAGCAGTACTTC.

The V call is TRBV10-3, the J call TRBJ2-1; TRBD2 agrees at 12 bases. The CDR3 extends over 13 amino acids. CDR1 is ENHRY and CDR2 is SYGVKD in the germline V gene. J lost 7 bases, V lost 7 bases, and 2 bases had no gene match. The CDR3 loop reads CAIKTSGRNEQFF. DNA for the CDR3: TGTGCCATCAAAACTAGCGGGAGGAATGAGCAGTTCTTC.

This clonotype has more than one count but fewer than ten. The chain combines TRBV7-2 with TRBJ2-4; perhaps TRBD2 as D (6 bases). The CDR3 consists of 14 residues. Germline lookup yields CDR1 SGHTA and CDR2 FQGNSA. Trimming shortened V by 3 bases and J by 1 base, and 7 bases separated the two germline ends. This CDR3 reads CASSFRGAKNIQYF. DNA for the CDR3: TGTGCCAGCAGCTTCCGGGGGGCCAAAAACATTCAGTACTTC.

This clonotype was found a few times. The chain has TRBV19 and TRBJ1-3; no clear D gene. V was cut by 2 bases and J by 4 bases, with 9 bases left in between. CDR1 and CDR2 (germline): LNHDA, SQIVND (reference sequence). This CDR3 is 14 amino acids long. CDR3 sequence: CASSINGLGNTIYF. The CDR3 DNA follows: TGTGCCAGTAGTATAAACGGACTGGGAAACACCATATATTTT.

This rearrangement joins TRBV27 to TRBJ2-1; 8 bases fit TRBD2. Per germline, CDR1 MNHEY and CDR2 SMNVEV (reference sequence). J was trimmed by 2 bases and V by 6 bases; bases with no gene match: 6. This CDR3 has 15 amino acids. This chain's CDR3 is CASSTGTRPYNEQFF. The CDR3 DNA follows: TGTGCCAGCAGCACCGGGACTAGACCCTACAATGAGCAGTTCTTC.

This clonotype was observed a few times. The chain combines TRBV7-6 with TRBJ1-3, with D hard to call. This CDR3 has 11 residues. V lost 5 bases and J lost 7, with 6 bases in between. The germline V gene encodes CDR1 SGHVS and CDR2 FNYEAQ. DNA of the CDR3: TGTGCCAGCAGCACTCGGAACACCATATATTTT. Translating it yields CASSTRNTIYF.

V is TRBV7-6 and J is TRBJ2-7; 10 positions agree with TRBD2. The CDR3 has 14 residues. V shed 4 bases and J 7 bases; nucleotides not matched to a gene: 7. The V gene's germline CDR1 is SGHVS and CDR2 FNYEAQ. CDR3: CASSSLAGAGEQYF. CDR3 sequence (DNA): TGTGCCAGCAGCTCCCTAGCGGGGGCTGGGGAGCAGTACTTC.

A few counts support this clonotype. This chain connects TRBV7-6 to TRBJ1-3, with a tentative D call TRBD1 (5 bases). Germline CDR1 is SGHVS and CDR2 is FNYEAQ. V gave up 5 bases and J gave up 6 bases, with 23 bases separating them. The CDR3 totals 17 residues. CDR3 loop: CASSTHVRGRVKNTIYF. CDR3 sequence (DNA): TGTGCCAGCAGCACACACGTCCGGGGCAGGGTGAAAAACACCATATATTTT. The whole variable domain, filled in from reference TRBV7-6 and TRBJ1-3, reads GAGVSQSPRYKVTKRGQDVALRCDPISGHVSLYWYRQALGQGPEFLTYFNYEAQQDKSGLPNDRFSAERPEGSISTLTIQRTEQRDSAMYRCASSTHVRGRVKNTIYFGEGSWLTVV.